Listed below are T cell receptor beta chains from one sample, sequenced in a study of T cells in Graves' hyperthyroidism and ophthalmopathy. Each CDR3 protein is one row after TCRdb ran MiXCR on the multiplex PCR reads. The repertoire holds approximately 430,000 distinct CDR3 sequences, with roughly 14% as singletons. Input material: blood. The receptors originated from a woman aged 18-29 years with Graves' hyperthyroidism. The CDR3 runs from the conserved cysteine through the conserved F or W. D genes are given only for firm matches. The size field is filled for only some rows; it gives once, few, many or a size class.

D: .
size: .
V: TRBV5-5
J: TRBJ1-1
DNA: TGTGCCAGCAGCCTGGAGGGTAGCACTAAAGCTTTCTTT
CDR3: CASSLEGSTKAFF

D: .
size: .
V: TRBV29-1
J: TRBJ2-7
DNA: TGCAGCTTCGGAGTCAGCGGGCGATACGAGCAGTACTTC
CDR3: CSFGVSGRYEQYF

D: TRBD1
size: many
V: TRBV7-2
J: TRBJ2-7
DNA: TGTGCCAGCAGCTTAGGGGGACAGGGTGGGGAGCAGTACTTC
CDR3: CASSLGGQGGEQYF

D: .
size: .
V: TRBV29-1
J: TRBJ2-1
DNA: TGCAGCGTTGTGGGACCCGAGAGCTCCTACAATGAGCAGTTCTTC
CDR3: CSVVGPESSYNEQFF

D: TRBD1
size: few
V: TRBV5-6
J: TRBJ1-1
DNA: TGTGCCAGCACCTTGACAGGGGGAGAGAACACTGAAGCTTTCTTT
CDR3: CASTLTGGENTEAFF

D: .
size: .
V: TRBV30
J: TRBJ2-4
DNA: TGTGCCTGGAGTCTAGGGGGACATGTGTACTTC
CDR3: CAWSLGGHVYF

D: TRBD1
size: many
V: TRBV7-9
J: TRBJ1-1
DNA: TGTGCCAGCAGTCCCCCCCCTCCCCCGGGACAGGGGGTGGCTGAAGCTTTCTTT
CDR3: CASSPPPPPGQGVAEAFF

D: .
size: few
V: TRBV19
J: TRBJ1-2
DNA: TGTGCCAGTAGTATGGGTCAGTCCTATGGCTACACCTTC
CDR3: CASSMGQSYGYTF

D: .
size: many
V: TRBV12-3/TRBV12-4
J: TRBJ2-3
DNA: TGTGCCAGCACCTCCACAGATACGCAGTATTTT
CDR3: CASTSTDTQYF

D: .
size: many
V: TRBV7-9
J: TRBJ1-2
DNA: TGTGCCAGCAGCCACGGGGGGGCGCGGGCTGGCTACACCTTC
CDR3: CASSHGGARAGYTF

D: .
size: .
V: TRBV12-3/TRBV12-4
J: TRBJ2-5
DNA: TGTGCCAGCAGTTTAAGGGGGGAGTGGCAAGAGACCCAGTACTTC
CDR3: CASSLRGEWQETQYF

D: TRBD1
size: many
V: TRBV9
J: TRBJ2-5
DNA: TGTGCCAGCAGCGCCGGAGGGACAGGAAAAGAGACCCAGTACTTC
CDR3: CASSAGGTGKETQYF

D: TRBD2
size: once
V: TRBV7-3
J: TRBJ2-1
DNA: TGTGCCAGCAGCTCGGGTGGATTAGCGGGAGATGAGCAGTTCTTC
CDR3: CASSSGGLAGDEQFF

D: TRBD2
size: many
V: TRBV20-1
J: TRBJ2-1
DNA: TGCAGTGCCCCCACCTCTCTTAGCGGGATGTACAATGAGCAGTTCTTC
CDR3: CSAPTSLSGMYNEQFF

D: .
size: few
V: TRBV6-1
J: TRBJ2-2
DNA: TGTGCCAGCAGCCTTTTGTTAGGCAGGGCGAACACCGGGGAGCTGTTTTTT
CDR3: CASSLLLGRANTGELFF

D: TRBD2
size: few
V: TRBV12-3/TRBV12-4
J: TRBJ2-1
DNA: TGTGCCAGCAGTCCACTAGCGGGAGTTGATGAGCAGTTCTTC
CDR3: CASSPLAGVDEQFF

D: TRBD1
size: many
V: TRBV6-1
J: TRBJ2-3
DNA: TGTGCCAGCAGCCATCCAAGACAGGGTTTAACAGATACGCAGTATTTT
CDR3: CASSHPRQGLTDTQYF

D: .
size: .
V: TRBV9
J: TRBJ2-6
DNA: TGTGCCAGCAGCGAGCCCGGGGCTTTACGTTCTGGGGCCAACGTCCTGACTTTC
CDR3: CASSEPGALRSGANVLTF